This T cell receptor beta chain emerged from a study of cytomegalovirus exposure and HLA in healthy donors. Study results and limitations: Presence/absence analyses supposed approximately even sequencing depth among donors. Investigators reported 150 to 200 TCR beta chains as tied to cytomegalovirus.

About this clone: Its antigen is not known.

Looked up from germline, CDR1 is WSHSY and CDR2 is SAAADI. This CDR3 has 17 residues. The V and J ends lost 5 bases and 1 base respectively, with 20 bases between them. A multiplex PCR was run with 60 Vbeta primers and 13 Jbeta primers. The method was immunoSEQ multiplex PCR; TCRdb's version includes in-frame clones alone and lacks a portion of them. The sample holds more than 95,000 clones, around three quarters seen once. This TCR was recovered from a man aged 25-45 years in good health and CMV-seropositive. Material for sequencing was PBMCs. The chain combines TRBV10-2 with TRBJ1-1, with D possibly TRBD1 on 6 matching bases. CDR3 DNA sequence: TGCGCCAGCAGTACAGGGTTTCTGGTGGGGGCGAACACTGAAGCTTTCTTT. This gives the protein CASSTGFLVGANTEAFF.